Sequencing of this T cell receptor beta chain was carried out in a study of regulatory T cells in long-lasting Graves disease. CDR3-region Arm-PCR and iRepertoire HTBI primers produced the TCR beta libraries. TCRdb called the multiplex PCR reads again in MiXCR, with one record for every CDR3 protein. Of 400,000 to 500,000 distinct CDR3 sequences in the sample, around a fifth were seen once. The CDR3 extends over 15 amino acids. Germline values: CDR1 SGHVS, CDR2 FQNEAQ. V dropped 5 bases and J dropped 5 bases, with 15 bases sitting between them. Time point described: persistent/refractory GD, antithyroid drugs over 5 years with positive TRAb. Researchers made the TCR library from RNA that was extracted from PBMCs. In each case, Graves' disease was diagnosed per American Thyroid Association guidelines. The study's findings and limits: Persistent Graves' patients possessed reduced TCR diversity relative to recently diagnosed ones. Researchers examined only peripheral blood and not thyroid tissue.

This clonotype was counted ten times or more. Its antigen is still unknown. This specimen was peripheral blood mononuclear cells (PBMCs), taken when the disease was refractory, from a patient treated with antithyroid drugs. This TCR was sampled from a female donor with Graves disease. This chain connects TRBV7-8 to TRBJ1-4, with D possibly matching TRBD1 (5 bases). The CDR3 sequence is CASSPSWEGNEKLFF. The CDR3 coding sequence is TGTGCCAGCAGCCCCTCCTGGGAGGGGAATGAAAAACTGTTTTTT. Drawing the rest from reference TRBV7-8 and TRBJ1-4, the complete variable domain is GAGVSQSPRYKVAKRGQDVALRCDPISGHVSLFWYQQALGQGPEFLTYFQNEAQLDKSGLPSDRFFAERPEGSVSTLKIQRTQQEDSAVYLCASSPSWEGNEKLFFGSGTQLSVL.